The 18 T cell receptor beta chains given below trace back to one sample, sequenced in a study of cytomegalovirus exposure and HLA in healthy donors. TCRdb's copy holds only in-frame clones and misses some; the assay was immunoSEQ multiplex PCR. The sample yields about 260,000 clones, about 92% seen once. The sequencing sample was made of PBMCs. The receptor source for this set is a woman younger than 45 in good health and CMV-seronegative.

The chain is built from TRBV6-5 and TRBJ1-5, with a tentative D call TRBD1 (5 bases). The length of the CDR3 is 14 residues. CDR1 and CDR2 (germline): MNHEY, SVGAGI. Trimming took off 5 bases at V and 5 bases at J, with 13 bases between the two ends. CDR3 sequence reads: CASSTSGPYQPQHF. CDR3 bases: TGTGCCAGCAGTACGTCAGGGCCATATCAGCCCCAGCATTTT.

The chain recombines TRBV11-2 with TRBJ2-5; TRBD2 aligns across 10 bases. CDR3 length: 17 residues. Germline-derived CDR1 and CDR2 are SGHAT and FQNNGV. V was pared by 0 bases and J by 5 bases, with 9 bases of the junction left unmatched. Here the CDR3 reads CASSLDPASGSRETQYF. The CDR3 DNA sequence: TGTGCCAGCAGCTTAGATCCGGCTAGCGGGAGTAGGGAGACCCAGTACTTC.

The gene calls are TRBV28 and TRBJ1-1; D might be TRBD1 (5 bases). Trimming took 7 bases from V and 10 from J, leaving 28 bases between them. The CDR3 runs 16 residues. CDR1 is MDHEN, CDR2 SYDVKM, per germline. In DNA form, the CDR3 reads TGTGCCAGCACCGGAGGCCGGTTCAGGTTTGGGGGGGGAGCTTTCTTT. This codes for CASTGGRFRFGGGAFF.

The V call is TRBV7-9, the J call TRBJ2-1; 10 bases map to TRBD2. V was clipped by 6 bases and J by 0 bases; unmatched bases: 5. Germline loops: CDR1 SEHNR, CDR2 FQNEAQ (reference sequence). This CDR3 has 16 amino acids. The CDR3 region is CASRPAGGSSYNEQFF. The CDR3 DNA follows: TGTGCCAGCAGGCCAGCGGGAGGGAGCTCCTACAATGAGCAGTTCTTC.

The chain is built from TRBV7-8 and TRBJ2-7; no clear D. Germline lookup yields CDR1 SGHVS and CDR2 FQNEAQ. This CDR3 has 13 residues. V gave up 1 base and J gave up 4 bases, with 8 bases separating them. The CDR3 protein is CASSLELTYEQYF. The CDR3 nucleotides are TGTGCCAGCAGCTTAGAGCTAACTTACGAGCAGTACTTC.

This clone was found once. The chain links TRBV9 to TRBJ2-7; 8 nucleotides match TRBD1. V lost 7 bases and J lost 4; bases outside the gene matches: 7. CDR3 size: 13 residues. CDR1 is SGDLS and CDR2 is YYNGEE in the germline V gene. CDR3 region: CASASGTGYEQYF. DNA for the CDR3: TGTGCCAGCGCCTCCGGGACAGGATACGAGCAGTACTTC.

This clone occurred a few times. This same CDR3 is encoded by further DNA sequences in the sample. The chain is built from TRBV7-2 and TRBJ2-7; perhaps TRBD1 as D (5 bases). Germline V gives CDR1 SGHTA, CDR2 FQGNSA. The CDR3 extends over 13 amino acids. V dropped 2 bases and J dropped 3 bases, with 8 bases sitting between them. This CDR3 is CASSLTGGYEQYF. The CDR3 DNA reads TGTGCCAGCAGCTTAACAGGTGGCTACGAGCAGTACTTC.

J is TRBJ2-7 and V is TRBV27, with a possible D match to TRBD2 (5 bases). CDR3 length: 15 residues. The V end was cut by 5 bases, the J end by 0 bases, with 14 bases between. Germline-derived CDR1 and CDR2 are MNHEY and SMNVEV (reference sequence). The CDR3 protein is CASSPSGISSYEQYF. As DNA, the CDR3 is TGTGCCAGCAGTCCCTCGGGGATTAGCTCCTACGAGCAGTACTTC.

V and J are TRBV6-1 and TRBJ2-7; 13 nucleotides line up with TRBD2. V shed 4 bases and J 2 bases; nucleotides not matched to a gene: 11. CDR3 length: 18 residues. Germline CDR1 MNHNS, CDR2 SASEGT. The CDR3, as DNA: TGTGCCAGCAGTGTATACGGAGCCGGGACTAGCGGGACCTACGAGCAGTACTTC. Its protein product is CASSVYGAGTSGTYEQYF.

The chain is built from TRBV6-6 and TRBJ2-1, with D perhaps assigned TRBD1 or TRBD2 (6 bases each). This CDR3 has 16 amino acids. Trimming pared 2 bases from V and 2 bases from J, leaving 13 bases between. CDR1 and CDR2 (germline): MNHNY, SVGAGI (reference sequence). In nucleotides, the CDR3 is TGTGCCAGCAGTTACAGGAGGGGGGCGACCTACAATGAGCAGTTCTTC. Translating it yields CASSYRRGATYNEQFF.

The rearrangement links TRBV27 to TRBJ2-7, with 8 bases fitting TRBD1. The V gene end was trimmed by 5 bases and the J gene end by 3 bases; junction bases not matched to a gene: 9. Looked up from germline, CDR1 is MNHEY and CDR2 is SMNVEV (reference sequence). There are 15 residues in the CDR3. The CDR3 protein is CASSSLAGGFYEQYF. DNA for the CDR3: TGTGCCAGCAGTAGCTTGGCAGGGGGCTTCTACGAGCAGTACTTC.

The gene calls are TRBV4-1 and TRBJ1-3, with a weak D call TRBD1 (6 bases). This CDR3 has 16 amino acids. Germline V lookup: CDR1 MGHRA, CDR2 YSYEKL. Trimming took 0 bases from V and 4 from J, leaving 13 bases between them. The CDR3 DNA sequence: TGCGCCAGCAGCCAAGATTTGGGGGCGGGGGGAAACACCATATATTTT. It yields the protein CASSQDLGAGGNTIYF.

The rearrangement joins TRBV28 to TRBJ1-5; TRBD1 matches 10 bases. The CDR3 runs to 13 residues. Germline V CDR1 and CDR2: MDHEN, SYDVKM. The junction had 7 bases not matched to a gene; V was cut back by 6 bases and J by 11 bases. The DNA for the CDR3 is TGTGCCAGCAGGACAGGGGGCGGTAGGGCCCAGCATTTT. Residues: CASRTGGGRAQHF.

This chain uses TRBV2 with TRBJ2-7; weak D call: TRBD2 (6 bases). V lost 11 bases to trimming and J lost 3 bases, with 14 bases between them. The CDR3 has 12 amino acids. Germline loops: CDR1 SNHLY, CDR2 FYNNEI. CDR3 sequence reads: CAVGGLGYEQYF. CDR3 DNA sequence: TGTGCCGTTGGGGGACTCGGCTACGAGCAGTACTTC.

The chain uses TRBV5-1 and TRBJ2-5, with 7 bases fitting TRBD1. The CDR3 extends over 13 amino acids. Germline V gene data show CDR1 as SGHRS and CDR2 as YFSETQ. The CDR3 DNA sequence: TGCGCAACCAGGGGCACAGGGGACGAGACCCAGTACTTC. Amino acids: CATRGTGDETQYF. Supplemented by reference TRBV5-1 and TRBJ2-5, the full variable domain reads KAGVTQTPRYLIKTRGQQVTLSCSPISGHRSVSWYQQTPGQGLQFLFEYFSETQRNKGNFPGRFSGRQFSNSRSEMNVSTLELGDSALYLCATRGTGDETQYFGPGTRLLVL.

The V gene is TRBV27, the J gene TRBJ2-1; D is perhaps TRBD1 (5 bases). The CDR3 spans 16 residues. CDR1 is MNHEY, CDR2 SMNVEV, per germline (reference sequence). The V gene lost 5 bases and the J gene lost 9 bases, with 23 bases spanning the gap. CDR3 nucleotides: TGTGCCAGCAGTCACAGTTTGGGGCAGGGCAAAGTTGAGCAGTTCTTC. It encodes CASSHSLGQGKVEQFF.

The CDR3: CASSLFSTAGNTIYF. DNA for the CDR3: TGTGCCAGCAGCTTGTTCTCCACGGCCGGAAACACCATATATTTT. The chain has TRBV5-6 and TRBJ1-3; D unclear. Germline loops: CDR1 SGHDT, CDR2 YYEEEE. Between the trimmed V and J ends, which lost 1 base and 4 bases, there was a span of 12 bases. The CDR3 sequence is 15 residues long.

The chain's CDR3 is CASSQEDSGNTIYF. CDR3 bases: TGTGCCAGCAGCCAAGAGGACTCTGGAAACACCATATATTTT. The V gene is TRBV7-8, the J gene TRBJ1-3; the D is unclear. CDR1 SGHVS and CDR2 FQNEAQ come from the germline V gene. This CDR3 has 14 residues. V lost 5 bases and J lost 0, with 8 bases in between.